This T cell receptor (beta chain) is drawn from a study of blood T cell repertoires in COVID-19. With 0 bases removed from V and 1 base from J, the gap between germline ends came to 12 bases. Germline values: CDR1 SGDLS, CDR2 YYNGEE. The CDR3 is 16 amino acids. Some clones are missing from TCRdb's copy, which holds only in-frame ones; the method was immunoSEQ multiplex PCR. The data show about 260,000 clones, just under 90% seen once. This TCR was sampled from a woman in her 30s with acute COVID-19. This chain joins TRBV9 and TRBJ2-3, with D possibly matching TRBD2 (5 bases). The sequenced sample was PBMCs or T cells enriched from blood (not recorded which). DNA of the CDR3: TGTGCCAGCAGCGTAGGCGTGGGAGCGGGCACAGATACGCAGTATTTT. This encodes CASSVGVGAGTDTQYF.